This TCR beta chain was captured by sequencing in a study of metastatic and nonmetastatic thyroid tumors. Looking at the study overall: From malignant and benign thyroid patients, repertoires in blood and in tumor or nodule tissue were compared.

Prior to thyroid surgery, none of the patients had received any treatment. Study-wide results and limits: The study reportedly found significantly higher TCR beta diversity in malignant thyroid tumors than benign nodules, in blood and tumor.

This clone was counted only a few times. The target antigen is unknown. Trimming left V 0 bases short and J 2 bases short, with 10 bases between. The length of the CDR3 is 15 residues. Germline-derived CDR1 and CDR2 are LNHNV and YYDKDF (reference sequence). Authors' analysis steps: Clinicopathological groups supplied CDR3 differences that were used to build a distant-metastasis classifier for papillary thyroid cancer. TCRdb recomputed clones from the PCR reads via MiXCR. TCRdb's processing, not the study's, gives the V and J calls here. This sample carries some 34,000 clones, 20% of them seen once, and the ten largest clones take about 16%.

Sequencing was carried out using blood. This sequence joins TRBV15 and TRBJ1-1; D gene ambiguous. The sequence came from a female donor with papillary thyroid cancer or a benign thyroid nodule (not recorded which). Some clones in this sample may be carry-over from other donors' samples. This CDR3 is CATSRDLGDNTEAFF. In DNA, the CDR3 is TGTGCCACCAGCAGAGATCTGGGCGATAACACTGAAGCTTTCTTT. Filled out from reference TRBV15 and TRBJ1-1, the complete variable domain reads DAMVIQNPRYQVTQFGKPVTLSCSQTLNHNVMYWYQQKSSQAPKLLFHYYDKDFNNEADTPDNFQSRRPNTSFCFLDIRSPGLGDTAMYLCATSRDLGDNTEAFFGQGTRLTVV.